The rows below give T cell receptor beta chains drawn from one sample of a study of lymphopenia after photon versus proton radiotherapy. Only in-frame clones appear in the TCRdb table, and some are missing; sequencing was by immunoSEQ multiplex PCR. The sample yields 65,000 to 85,000 clones, about nine tenths seen once. The sample here was peripheral blood, taken from a patient treated with photon-based radiotherapy. These TCRs come from a woman aged 40 to 50 with cholangiocarcinoma. CDR3s include the opening cysteine and the closing phenylalanine or tryptophan. D genes are given only for firm matches. Only some rows state a clone size, as once, few, many or a class for expanded clones.

TRBJ1-4 | - | TRBV5-1 | - | 15 | TGCGCCAGCAGCTTGGATTTTCGGTCCAATGAAAAACTGTTTTTT | CASSLDFRSNEKLFF
TRBJ1-3 | once | TRBV9 | TRBD1 | 17 | TGTGCCAGCAGCAGGTGGGACAGTTCATCCTCTGGAAACACCATATATTTT | CASSRWDSSSSGNTIYF
TRBJ2-7 | - | TRBV18 | TRBD2 | 14 | TGTGCCAGCTCACCGGCGGGGGAGAACTACGAGCAGTACTTC | CASSPAGENYEQYF
TRBJ2-7 | - | TRBV5-1 | TRBD2 | 16 | TGCGCCAGCAGCACGGGACTAGCGGGAGGAAAATACGAGCAGTACTTC | CASSTGLAGGKYEQYF
TRBJ1-1 | - | TRBV30 | TRBD1 | 12 | TGTGCCTGGATGGCAGGGACAGTTTGGGCTTTCTTT | CAWMAGTVWAFF
TRBJ1-3 | - | TRBV27 | - | 15 | TGTGCCAGCAGTTTTATGGCAGGGTCTGGAAACACCATATATTTT | CASSFMAGSGNTIYF
TRBJ2-7 | - | TRBV4-3 | TRBD2 | 13 | TGCGCCAGCAGCCAAGACAGCGGGGACGAGCAGTACTTC | CASSQDSGDEQYF
TRBJ1-4 | - | TRBV30 | TRBD1 | 17 | TGTGCCTGGAGTCCTTACAGGGGGACTACAACTAATGAAAAACTGTTTTTT | CAWSPYRGTTTNEKLFF
TRBJ2-1 | - | TRBV7-9 | - | 16 | TGTGCCAGCAGCTTTATTTTGGGGCTCTCCTACAATGAGCAGTTCTTC | CASSFILGLSYNEQFF
TRBJ2-5 | - | TRBV2 | TRBD1 | 13 | TGTGCCAGCAGCCGGGACAGTCAAGAGACCCAGTACTTC | CASSRDSQETQYF
TRBJ2-5 | - | TRBV28 | - | 9 | TGTGCCAGCAGTCCTCCGCATAACTTC | CASSPPHNF
TRBJ1-3 | - | TRBV7-2 | - | 15 | TGTGCCAGCAGTCCCCAGGATAAACCTGGAAACACCATATATTTT | CASSPQDKPGNTIYF
TRBJ2-1 | - | TRBV9 | TRBD2 | 15 | TGTGCCAGCAGCCCCGGTGGAGCGGGGGACAATGAGCAGTTCTTC | CASSPGGAGDNEQFF
TRBJ1-5 | few | TRBV30 | - | 15 | TGTGCCTGGAGTGTACCGGGGTATAGCAATCAGCCCCAGCATTTT | CAWSVPGYSNQPQHF
TRBJ2-5 | - | TRBV28 | - | 13 | TGTGCCAGCAGATCAGGGGTGGCGGAGACCCAGTACTTC | CASRSGVAETQYF
TRBJ2-7 | - | TRBV5-1 | TRBD1 | 15 | TGCGCCAGCAGCTTACAGGGGGCCCCACCCTACGAGCAGTACTTC | CASSLQGAPPYEQYF
TRBJ2-1 | few | TRBV5-1 | - | 13 | TGCGCCAGCAGCCTGACTCAGGGCAATGAGCAGTTCTTC | CASSLTQGNEQFF
TRBJ1-1 | - | TRBV5-4 | - | 11 | TGTGCCAGCAGCTTGGCGGGGGAAGCTTTCTTT | CASSLAGEAFF
TRBJ1-1 | - | TRBV19 | - | 13 | TGTGCCAGTAGTATTATTCAGAACACTGAAGCTTTCTTT | CASSIIQNTEAFF
TRBJ2-6 | - | TRBV7-2 | - | 16 | TGTGCCAGCAGCTTTCTAGGCATCTCTGGGGCCAACGTCCTGACTTTC | CASSFLGISGANVLTF
TRBJ2-7 | once | TRBV7-9 | - | 14 | TGTGCCAGCAGCTTAGAGTCTCAGGACTACGAGCAGTACTTC | CASSLESQDYEQYF
TRBJ2-6 | - | TRBV5-1 | TRBD1 | 13 | TGCGCCAGCAGCGTAGACAGGGTAGGCGTCCTGACTTTC | CASSVDRVGVLTF
TRBJ1-1 | - | TRBV2 | TRBD1 | 14 | TGTGCCAGCAGTAATTGGCAGGGGGCCGATGAAGCTTTCTTT | CASSNWQGADEAFF
TRBJ1-1 | - | TRBV9 | - | 11 | TGTGCCAGCGGGGGACCGCCTGAAGCTTTCTTT | CASGGPPEAFF
TRBJ2-2 | - | TRBV6-6 | - | 16 | TGTGCCAGCAGTTACCGCGGAGGGTGGGACACCGGGGAGCTGTTTTTT | CASSYRGGWDTGELFF
TRBJ2-1 | - | TRBV7-2 | TRBD1 | 14 | TGTGCCAGCAGCCCCCAGGGGGCGCGGAATGAGCAGTTCTTC | CASSPQGARNEQFF
TRBJ1-1 | - | TRBV4-2 | - | 13 | TGTGCCAGCAGCCAAGATAGGAACACTGAAGCTTTCTTT | CASSQDRNTEAFF
TRBJ2-1 | - | TRBV7-8 | TRBD2 | 18 | TGTGCCAGCAGCTTAGGTGGTAGCGGGACTAGCTCCTACAATGAGCAGTTCTTC | CASSLGGSGTSSYNEQFF